This paragraph reports one TCR beta chain. Its antigen is unknown. These data are taken from a study of cytomegalovirus exposure and HLA in healthy donors. The J segment lost 4 bases and the V segment lost 7 bases, leaving 6 bases of the junction unmatched. Germline CDR1 and CDR2: SQVTM and ANQGSEA. The CDR3 is 12 residues long. Vbeta (60) and Jbeta (13) primers were used in the PCR. The repertoire was sequenced with immunoSEQ multiplex PCR; TCRdb's copy has only in-frame clones and lacks some. The table lists approximately 130,000 clones, approximately 72% of them singletons. Study-wide points: Common viral pathogens (according to a later analysis) appeared linked to several of the most significant clusters. A few V segments could not be told apart, such as TRBV6-2 and TRBV6-3, and were left out. As a later analysis revealed, the rate of TCR association differed by HLA locus, with DRB1 most and HLA-C fewest.

The clonotype was recovered from a human donor in good health. The chain employs TRBV29-1 and TRBJ1-2; the match to TRBD1 covers 7 bases. Specimen: PBMCs. CDR3 loop: CSGGGVGYGYTF. The CDR3 region has the DNA TGCAGCGGAGGGGGCGTAGGCTATGGCTACACCTTC. Together with reference TRBV29-1 and TRBJ1-2, the CDR3 gives the full variable domain: SAVISQKPSRDICQRGTSLTIQCQVDSQVTMMFWYRQQPGQSLTLIATANQGSEATYESGFVIDKFPISRPNLTFSTLTVSNMSPEDSSIYLCSGGGVGYGYTFGSGTRLTVV.